The clone carrying this T cell receptor beta chain was counted a few times. The sample comes from a study of shared clonotypes between healthy human individuals. The study separated CD4+ cells into CD45RA+ naive and CD45RA-negative memory subsets. Execution of the assay was at deep level. Some clones are missing from TCRdb's copy, which holds only in-frame ones; the method was immunoSEQ multiplex PCR. The sample lists millions of clones, around 94% occurring once. The CDR3 is 15 amino acids. V gave up 3 bases and J gave up 0 bases, with 14 bases separating them. Germline assignment: CDR1 GTSNPN and CDR2 SVGIG (reference sequence).

This receptor was obtained from a man between 18 and 35 years old in good health. The rearrangement uses TRBV30 and TRBJ1-1; D is ambiguous. The sequencing input was naive CD4+ T cells sorted from blood. Subset defined: CD45RA+ positively selected. The CDR3 protein is CAWSPMAFMNTEAFF. CDR3 in DNA: TGTGCCTGGAGCCCGATGGCCTTCATGAACACTGAAGCTTTCTTT.